The 13 T cell receptor beta chains listed next were all sequenced from one sample in a study of T-cell memory formation after mild COVID-19. In TCRdb, the 5' RACE reads were re-called with MiXCR into one record per CDR3 protein. The table lists more than 110,000 distinct CDR3 sequences, roughly a quarter of them singletons. Sequencing was carried out using PBMCs or a T cell subset sorted from them (not recorded which). The receptors here all came from an adult woman who had mild COVID-19 (a few samples of this study predate the infection). Cell type and time point are not known.

The V call is TRBV4-1, the J call TRBJ2-3; D remains ambiguous. The germline CDR1 and CDR2 sequences are MGHRA and YSYEKL. The CDR3 runs 14 residues. Deletions cut 4 bases from V and 6 bases from J, with 14 bases between. CDR3 in DNA: TGCGCCAGCAGCCCGTTGGGGTATGGGGATACGCAGTATTTT. It codes for CASSPLGYGDTQYF.

The chain combines TRBV29-1 with TRBJ2-1; maybe TRBD2 (7 bases). CDR3 length: 14 amino acids. Between the trimmed V and J ends, which lost 3 bases and 7 bases, there was a span of 16 bases. Germline V gene lookup returns CDR1 SQVTM and CDR2 ANQGSEA. The CDR3 nucleotides are TGCAGCGTTGAGTTAGGGGGGGCGGGAAATGAGCAGTTCTTC. The encoded protein is CSVELGGAGNEQFF.

This clonotype turned up a few times. The V gene is TRBV6-2 or TRBV6-3, the J gene TRBJ2-1; TRBD2 matches 7 bases. CDR3 size: 16 residues. Per germline, CDR1 MNHEY and CDR2 SVGEGT. Losses at the gene ends were 2 bases for V and 0 bases for J; bases not matched to a gene: 4. The CDR3 nucleotides are TGTGCCAGCAGTTACCCCCTAGCGGCCTCCTACAATGAGCAGTTCTTC. This sequence encodes CASSYPLAASYNEQFF.

This clonotype occurred a few times. This sequence joins TRBV7-2 and TRBJ2-7; D call uncertain. Trimming shortened V by 5 bases and J by 6 bases, and 11 bases separated the two germline ends. The CDR3 covers 12 residues. Germline CDR1 reads SGHTA; CDR2 reads FQGNSA. The CDR3 DNA sequence: TGTGCCAGCAGCCTCACGGTGCGCGAGCAGTACTTC. Translating gives CASSLTVREQYF.

A few counts support this clonotype. This chain uses TRBV15 with TRBJ2-3; perhaps TRBD2 as D (6 bases). V dropped 5 bases and J dropped 0 bases, with 15 bases sitting between them. The CDR3 runs 16 residues. Germline lookup yields CDR1 LNHNV and CDR2 YYDKDF (reference sequence). The CDR3: CATSEGVGTSTDTQYF. In DNA, the CDR3 is TGTGCCACCAGCGAAGGGGTAGGGACTAGCACAGATACGCAGTATTTT. Full variable domain (missing parts from reference TRBV15 and TRBJ2-3): DAMVIQNPRYQVTQFGKPVTLSCSQTLNHNVMYWYQQKSSQAPKLLFHYYDKDFNNEADTPDNFQSRRPNTSFCFLDIRSPGLGDTAMYLCATSEGVGTSTDTQYFGPGTRLTVL.

The V gene is TRBV7-9, the J gene TRBJ1-5; D is undetermined. Trimming removed 1 base at V and 2 bases at J, with 12 bases between. The CDR3 is 16 residues long. Per germline, CDR1 SEHNR and CDR2 FQNEAQ (reference sequence). CDR3 loop: CASSLGPGLGNQPQHF. In DNA form, the CDR3 reads TGTGCCAGCAGCTTAGGTCCAGGTCTGGGCAATCAGCCCCAGCATTTT.

The gene calls are TRBV7-2 and TRBJ2-3; D possibly matches TRBD1 or TRBD2 (5 bases each). The V and J ends lost 5 bases and 4 bases respectively, with 19 bases between them. Looked up from germline, CDR1 is SGHTA and CDR2 is FQGNSA. CDR3 size: 16 residues. Here the CDR3 DNA reads TGTGCCAGCAGCCCCCTTTGGGGGTCGGATTCAGATACGCAGTATTTT. This translates into CASSPLWGSDSDTQYF.

This clonotype turned up a few times. J is TRBJ2-2 and V is TRBV4-1; possibly TRBD2 for D (6 bases). V was pared by 3 bases and J by 9 bases, with 29 bases between. This CDR3 is built from 19 residues. Germline V gives CDR1 MGHRA, CDR2 YSYEKL. The CDR3 spells CASSHSHDARAGRGWELFF. The CDR3 region has the DNA TGCGCCAGCAGCCACAGCCACGACGCACGCGCGGGGCGGGGTTGGGAGCTGTTTTTT.

This clonotype came up a few times. CDR3 loop: CSLQGLNTEAFF. DNA for the CDR3: TGCAGCCTACAGGGCTTGAACACTGAAGCTTTCTTT. The gene calls are TRBV29-1 and TRBJ1-1; TRBD1 is a possible D gene (6 bases). Germline V gene lookup returns CDR1 SQVTM and CDR2 ANQGSEA. Trimming took 8 bases from V and 0 from J, leaving 10 bases between them. This CDR3 has 12 amino acids.

The rearrangement joins TRBV9 to TRBJ1-2, with no clear D. V gave up 3 bases and J gave up 0 bases, with 15 bases separating them. The V gene's germline CDR1 is SGDLS and CDR2 YYNGEE. This CDR3 region has 16 residues. The CDR3 region is CASSAPRTEANYGYTF. The CDR3 DNA reads as TGTGCCAGCAGCGCGCCCCGGACGGAAGCTAACTATGGCTACACCTTC.

This clonotype occurred a few times. CDR3: CASSQGDGTSSYEQYF. The CDR3 nucleotides read TGCGCCAGCAGCCAAGGTGACGGGACGAGCTCCTACGAGCAGTACTTC. The chain links TRBV4-3 to TRBJ2-7, with D possibly being TRBD1 or TRBD2 (5 bases each). The germline CDR1 and CDR2 sequences are LGHNA and YSLEER. Trimming stripped 1 base from V and 0 bases from J, with 13 bases between. CDR3 size: 16 residues.

This chain links TRBV6-2 or TRBV6-3 with TRBJ2-1, with D perhaps matching TRBD2 (5 bases). With 2 bases removed from V and 3 bases from J, the gap between germline ends came to 5 bases. The CDR3 extends over 13 amino acids. Germline V gene data show CDR1 as MNHEY and CDR2 as SVGEGT. For the CDR3, the DNA is TGTGCCAGCAGTTACCGGGACTACAATGAGCAGTTCTTC. It specifies CASSYRDYNEQFF.

This clonotype was recorded a few times. V gene TRBV10-3 combines with J gene TRBJ2-1, with 7 bases aligning to TRBD2. With 3 bases clipped from V and 5 bases from J, the junction kept 10 bases outside the gene matches. CDR3 length: 16 amino acids. From germline, CDR1 is ENHRY and CDR2 SYGVKD. The CDR3 is CAISDLRQAGDNEQFF. DNA for the CDR3: TGTGCCATCAGTGATTTAAGGCAGGCGGGGGACAATGAGCAGTTCTTC.